The 22 T cell receptor beta chains given below trace back to one sample, sequenced in a study of control samples from healthy donors and cancer patients. The assay was immunoSEQ multiplex PCR, and TCRdb's table has in-frame clones only and misses some. The data contain under 150,000 clones, under 90% of them seen just once; the ten biggest clones take up over 4%. Sequencing was performed on blood. These receptors were collected from a man younger than 45 in good health.

This clone was seen only once. The rearrangement uses TRBV5-4 and TRBJ1-1; 8 nucleotides align to TRBD1. Per germline, CDR1 SGHNT and CDR2 YYREEE (reference sequence). After removal of 4 bases from V and 7 bases from J, the junction contained 6 bases not matched to a gene. This CDR3 is built from 13 residues. The DNA for the CDR3 is TGTGCCAGCAGCCCGACAGGGGCATTTGAAGCTTTCTTT. It encodes CASSPTGAFEAFF.

The gene calls are TRBV7-8 and TRBJ2-2; 9 bases are a match to TRBD2. Germline assignment: CDR1 SGHVS and CDR2 FQNEAQ. Losses at the gene ends were 5 bases for V and 1 base for J; bases not matched to a gene: 14. The CDR3 extends over 19 amino acids. The CDR3 loop reads CASSDSGSSGALNTGELFF. CDR3 nucleotides: TGTGCCAGCAGCGATAGCGGCTCTAGCGGGGCGCTGAACACCGGGGAGCTGTTTTTT.

The chain has TRBV3-1 (or the pseudogene TRBV3-2) and TRBJ2-7; TRBD2 matches at 10 bases. The V gene's germline CDR1 is LGHDT and CDR2 YNNKEL (reference sequence). Trimming took 4 bases from V and 2 from J; bases not matched to a gene: 5. The CDR3 is 15 residues long. The CDR3 DNA reads TGTGCCAGCAGCCTAGTAGCGGGAGGTCCCTACGAGCAGTACTTC. Encoded protein: CASSLVAGGPYEQYF.

Regarding this clone: Different DNA sequences within this sample yield the same CDR3. The chain couples TRBV6-5 to TRBJ2-7; tentative D call: TRBD1 (6 bases). Germline CDR1 is MNHEY and CDR2 is SVGAGI. This CDR3 has 13 residues. V was shortened by 2 bases and J by 3 bases, with 8 bases between the two germline ends. The CDR3 region is CASSYSRGYEQYF. The CDR3 DNA is TGTGCCAGCAGTTACAGCAGGGGCTACGAGCAGTACTTC.

The gene calls are TRBV11-2 and TRBJ1-1; D uncertain. The ends were cut back, 1 base at V and 0 bases at J, with 6 bases in the middle. In germline, CDR1 is SGHAT, CDR2 FQNNGV. This CDR3 contains 14 residues. The CDR3 DNA follows: TGTGCCAGCAGCTTAGTGAGTATGAACACTGAAGCTTTCTTT. It specifies CASSLVSMNTEAFF.

The chain couples TRBV29-1 to TRBJ2-5; D uncertain. CDR3 length: 11 residues. V lost 2 bases, J lost 5 bases, and 6 bases lay in between. Germline CDR1 and CDR2: SQVTM and ANQGSEA. The CDR3 here is CSVELWETQYF. Here the CDR3 DNA reads TGCAGCGTTGAATTGTGGGAGACCCAGTACTTC.

This chain uses TRBV18 with TRBJ2-1, with 9 positions matching TRBD2. The CDR3 runs 17 residues. CDR1 is KGHSH and CDR2 is LQKENI in the germline V gene. The J segment lost 2 bases and the V segment lost 5 bases, leaving 10 bases of the junction unmatched. CDR3 sequence: CASSGGGRAATYNEQFF. The CDR3 DNA sequence: TGTGCCAGCTCAGGGGGCGGGAGGGCCGCAACCTACAATGAGCAGTTCTTC.

The rearrangement joins TRBV19 to TRBJ2-3; unclear D gene. The V gene's germline CDR1 is LNHDA and CDR2 SQIVND (reference sequence). The CDR3 is 13 residues long. V lost 5 bases and J 2 bases, leaving 8 bases between the germline ends. The CDR3 region is CASSRINTDTQYF. The CDR3 nucleotides are TGTGCCAGTAGTCGGATTAACACAGATACGCAGTATTTT.

The chain recombines TRBV11-3 with TRBJ2-1; 7 bases agree with TRBD1. V lost 1 base, J lost 7 bases, and 10 bases stayed unmatched. Germline CDR1 and CDR2: SGHNT and YENEEA. The CDR3 contains 16 residues. The CDR3 is CASSLVPGGGLNEQFF. CDR3 sequence (DNA): TGTGCCAGCAGCTTAGTCCCAGGGGGTGGCCTTAATGAGCAGTTCTTC. The full variable domain, in which reference TRBV11-3 and TRBJ2-1 provide the parts outside the CDR3, is EAGVVQSPRYKIIEKKQPVAFWCNPISGHNTLYWYLQNLGQGPELLIRYENEEAVDDSQLPKDRFSAERLKGVDSTLKIQPAELGDSAVYLCASSLVPGGGLNEQFFGPGTRLTVL.

The chain combines TRBV2 with TRBJ1-5, with D unresolved. Germline CDR1 is SNHLY and CDR2 is FYNNEI. The CDR3 length is 15 residues. Trimming left V 2 bases short and J 2 bases short, with 10 bases between. The CDR3 DNA reads as TGTGCCAGCAGTGAATGGGGTCGTGGCAATCAGCCCCAGCATTTT. Protein product: CASSEWGRGNQPQHF. The whole variable domain, filled in from reference TRBV2 and TRBJ1-5, reads EPEVTQTPSHQVTQMGQEVILRCVPISNHLYFYWYRQILGQKVEFLVSFYNNEISEKSEIFDDQFSVERPDGSNFTLKIRSTKLEDSAMYFCASSEWGRGNQPQHFGDGTRLSIL.

V is TRBV9 and J is TRBJ1-5; the match to TRBD1 covers 8 bases. Germline CDR1 SGDLS, CDR2 YYNGEE. CDR3 length equals 16 residues. Trimming at V came to 0 bases and at J to 3 bases, leaving 5 bases not matched to a gene. The DNA for the CDR3 is TGTGCCAGCAGCGTAGGGCAGGGGGCGAACAATCAGCCCCAGCATTTT. Amino acid sequence: CASSVGQGANNQPQHF.

This clone was found once. The chain has TRBV7-2 and TRBJ1-2; D not resolved. CDR3 length equals 14 residues. V was shortened by 2 bases and J by 7 bases, with 14 bases between the two germline ends. Germline CDR1 is SGHTA and CDR2 is FQGNSA. CDR3 DNA: TGTGCCAGCAGCTTAAGTGATGGGCTAAGTGGCTACACCTTC. This gives the protein CASSLSDGLSGYTF.

V gene TRBV21-1 combines with J gene TRBJ2-7. TRBV21-1 is classified as a pseudogene. The length of the CDR3 is 14 residues. The CDR3 reads CASSTGRESDEQYF. In DNA, the CDR3 is TGTGCCAGCAGCACGGGACGAGAGAGCGACGAGCAGTACTTC.

The chain combines TRBV19 with TRBJ2-4, with 9 positions matching TRBD1. The CDR3 spans 13 residues. Trimming cost V 6 bases and J 8 bases; bases outside gene matches: 5. Germline V gives CDR1 LNHDA, CDR2 SQIVND (reference sequence). The CDR3 DNA reads as TGTGCCAGTAGCCCACAGGGGGCAGACATTCAGTACTTC. Its translation: CASSPQGADIQYF. Together with reference TRBV19 and TRBJ2-4, the CDR3 gives the full variable domain: DGGITQSPKYLFRKEGQNVTLSCEQNLNHDAMYWYRQDPGQGLRLIYYSQIVNDFQKGDIAEGYSVSREKKESFPLTVTSAQKNPTAFYLCASSPQGADIQYFGAGTRLSVL.

This clone was found a few times. J is TRBJ1-2 and V is TRBV2, with 9 bases lining up with TRBD1. The CDR3 has 15 amino acids. Germline trimming cut 2 bases from V and 5 bases from J; bases unmatched to any gene: 6. The germline CDR1 and CDR2 sequences are SNHLY and FYNNEI. This chain's CDR3 is CASSEQQGASYGYTF. The CDR3 region has the DNA TGTGCCAGCAGTGAACAACAGGGGGCTTCGTATGGCTACACCTTC.

The CDR3 loop is CASSEWENYGYTF. Written as DNA, the CDR3 is TGTGCCAGCAGTGAGTGGGAGAACTATGGCTACACCTTC. The V call is TRBV2, the J call TRBJ1-2; D gene ambiguous. The germline V gene encodes CDR1 SNHLY and CDR2 FYNNEI. V gave up 3 bases and J gave up 2 bases, with 7 bases separating them. The CDR3 spans 13 residues. Based on the CDR3 plus reference TRBV2 and TRBJ1-2, the full variable domain is EPEVTQTPSHQVTQMGQEVILRCVPISNHLYFYWYRQILGQKVEFLVSFYNNEISEKSEIFDDQFSVERPDGSNFTLKIRSTKLEDSAMYFCASSEWENYGYTFGSGTRLTVV.

This chain joins TRBV24-1 and TRBJ1-5; TRBD1 matches 7 bases. This CDR3 contains 16 residues. Germline assignment: CDR1 KGHDR and CDR2 SFDVKD. The V segment lost 2 bases and the J segment 0 bases; nucleotides outside the gene matches: 3. The CDR3 is CATSDSTGDSNQPQHF. The DNA of the CDR3 is TGTGCCACCAGTGATTCTACAGGGGATAGCAATCAGCCCCAGCATTTT.

The chain joins TRBV19 to TRBJ1-3; no firm D call. The germline CDR1 and CDR2 sequences are LNHDA and SQIVND (reference sequence). The V end lost 10 bases, the J end lost 0 bases, and 10 bases lay between the germline ends. The CDR3 sequence is 13 residues long. CDR3 residues: CATTPDSGNTIYF. The CDR3 bases are TGTGCCACCACCCCGGACTCTGGAAACACCATATATTTT.

This chain uses TRBV7-8 with TRBJ2-7, with D perhaps given as TRBD1 or TRBD2 (5 bases each). The CDR3 runs 16 residues. Germline CDR1 reads SGHVS; CDR2 reads FQNEAQ. Trimming shortened V by 5 bases and J by 3 bases, and 20 bases separated the two germline ends. The CDR3 spells CASSRAAGTPYYEQYF. In nucleotides, the CDR3 is TGTGCCAGCAGCCGAGCCGCCGGGACGCCCTACTACGAGCAGTACTTC.

This clone was observed once. The gene calls are TRBV4-3 and TRBJ2-3; TRBD2 aligns across 7 bases. The CDR3 is made up of 15 amino acids. CDR1 and CDR2 from the germline V gene are LGHNA and YSLEER. The V segment lost 1 base and the J segment 2 bases; nucleotides outside the gene matches: 3. In DNA form, the CDR3 reads TGCGCCAGCAGCCAAGGTGGGAGGGACACAGATACGCAGTATTTT. Its protein is CASSQGGRDTDTQYF.

The chain joins TRBV5-8 to TRBJ2-2; a possible D gene is TRBD1 (6 bases). V was trimmed by 2 bases and J by 4 bases, leaving 12 bases between them. Germline V gene lookup returns CDR1 SGHTS and CDR2 YDEGEE. The CDR3 consists of 15 residues. The CDR3 nucleotides are TGTGCCAGCAGCTTTATCCCAGGGGTCACCGGGGAGCTGTTTTTT. Its translation is CASSFIPGVTGELFF.

The rearrangement links TRBV5-4 to TRBJ2-7; D is perhaps TRBD1 (5 bases). Germline V lookup: CDR1 SGHNT, CDR2 YYREEE (reference sequence). Deletions cut 0 bases from V and 4 bases from J, with 11 bases between. The CDR3 extends over 14 amino acids. Here the CDR3 reads CASSLGQSLYEQYF. The CDR3 region has the DNA TGTGCCAGCAGCTTGGGACAGTCGTTGTACGAGCAGTACTTC.